Below are 8 T cell receptor beta chains sequenced from a single sample in a study of T cell changes during pregnancy in multiple sclerosis. This table comes from immunoSEQ multiplex PCR, and its TCRdb copy is limited to in-frame clones, with some not included. This table holds about 92,000 clones, over 80% found once. The source material was peripheral blood, sampled in the first trimester of pregnancy. These receptors were taken from a female donor with multiple sclerosis, enrolled in a pregnancy study.

The rearrangement joins TRBV6-1 to TRBJ2-7; D is perhaps TRBD2 (6 bases). V shed 3 bases and J shed 7 bases, with 22 bases lying between them. The V gene's germline CDR1 is MNHNS and CDR2 SASEGT. The CDR3 has 16 residues. The CDR3 region has the DNA TGTGCCAGCAGTGAGAGTGGGACTTACCCGGGTGTAGAGCAGTACTTC. Amino acids: CASSESGTYPGVEQYF.

The V call is TRBV30, the J call TRBJ1-2; D possibly corresponds to TRBD1 (5 bases). V shed 4 bases and J shed 4 bases, with 19 bases lying between them. This CDR3 is 15 amino acids long. Germline CDR1 is GTSNPN and CDR2 is SVGIG (reference sequence). CDR3 sequence: CAWTETSGGVYGYTF. The CDR3 DNA follows: TGTGCCTGGACCGAAACCTCGGGGGGGGTCTATGGCTACACCTTC.

The chain uses TRBV4-2 and TRBJ1-5; TRBD1 matches 7 bases. V trimming: 0 bases; J trimming: 6 bases; junction bases outside the gene matches: 5. Germline-derived CDR1 and CDR2 are LGHNA and YNFKEQ. This CDR3 comprises 15 residues. The DNA of the CDR3 is TGTGCCAGCAGCCAAGAAAGACAGGGAAGTCAGCCCCAGCATTTT. Translating it yields CASSQERQGSQPQHF.

The chain is built from TRBV12-2 and TRBJ1-1; TRBD1 is taken as the D call from the table, unchecked against the DNA. TRBV12-2 is a pseudogene locus. CDR3 length: 15 residues. CDR3 region: CASRSLTAQGTEAFF. CDR3 DNA sequence: TGTGCAAGTCGCTCCTTAACAGCCCAGGGGACTGAAGCTTTCTTT.

This sequence joins TRBV7-3 and TRBJ1-1; D is ambiguous. Germline CDR1 and CDR2: SGHTA and FQGTGA. V lost 2 bases and J 1 base, leaving 5 bases between the germline ends. This CDR3 is built from 13 residues. Here the CDR3 reads CASSLEGNTEAFF. The DNA for the CDR3 is TGTGCCAGCAGCTTAGAGGGGAACACTGAAGCTTTCTTT.

This chain uses TRBV11-2 with TRBJ2-1, with D possibly being TRBD2 (5 bases). V dropped 7 bases and J dropped 1 base, with 17 bases sitting between them. CDR3 length: 16 residues. The germline V gene has CDR1 SGHAT and CDR2 FQNNGV. The CDR3 coding sequence is TGTGCCAGCAACACCTGGGTCGGCGGGTCCTACAATGAGCAGTTCTTC. It is translated as CASNTWVGGSYNEQFF. Supplemented by reference TRBV11-2 and TRBJ2-1, the full variable domain reads EAGVAQSPRYKIIEKRQSVAFWCNPISGHATLYWYQQILGQGPKLLIQFQNNGVVDDSQLPKDRFSAERLKGVDSTLKIQPAKLEDSAVYLCASNTWVGGSYNEQFFGPGTRLTVL.

The rearrangement uses TRBV29-1 and TRBJ1-2; 8 positions match TRBD1. J was trimmed by 2 bases and V by 6 bases; bases with no gene match: 5. Germline V CDR1 and CDR2: SQVTM, ANQGSEA. This CDR3 has 13 residues. The CDR3 DNA follows: TGCAGCGTCTTGACAGGGGAGAACTATGGCTACACCTTC. Amino acids: CSVLTGENYGYTF. Full variable domain (missing parts from reference TRBV29-1 and TRBJ1-2): SAVISQKPSRDICQRGTSLTIQCQVDSQVTMMFWYRQQPGQSLTLIATANQGSEATYESGFVIDKFPISRPNLTFSTLTVSNMSPEDSSIYLCSVLTGENYGYTFGSGTRLTVV.

The chain employs TRBV19 and TRBJ2-7, with 9 nucleotides matching TRBD1. Unmatched junction bases numbered 6, after V lost 7 bases and J lost 2 bases. CDR3 size: 14 residues. CDR1 and CDR2 from the germline V gene are LNHDA and SQIVND (reference sequence). CDR3 nucleotides: TGTGCCAGTAACCAAGGGACAGGGACCTACGAGCAGTACTTC. Its protein is CASNQGTGTYEQYF.